These 24 T cell receptor beta chains share one sample of origin, sequenced in a study of T-cell reconstitution after alpha-beta-depleted transplantation in children. Using unique molecular identifiers, the investigators prepared the TCRbeta library. One entry per CDR3 protein results from TCRdb running MiXCR on the PCR reads. Of 200,000 to 300,000 distinct CDR3 sequences listed, 9.5% to 15% were seen once; the top ten hold over 2%. The specimen comprised PBMCs from the stem cell graft donor, sampled from the stem cell graft. The receptor source for this set is a human donor who donated a stem cell graft to a child with acute lymphoblastic leukemia.

This clonotype was detected many times. This chain uses TRBV6-6 with TRBJ2-7; perhaps TRBD1 as D (5 bases). V gave up 4 bases and J gave up 9 bases, with 10 bases separating them. In germline, CDR1 is MNHNY, CDR2 SVGAGI (reference sequence). The CDR3 covers 11 residues. The CDR3 bases are TGTGCCAGCAGTTCCCGACAGACGCAGTACTTC. This gives the protein CASSSRQTQYF.

There are many counts of this clonotype. This sequence joins TRBV28 and TRBJ1-5; TRBD1 aligns across 10 bases. This CDR3 has 14 amino acids. The V gene's germline CDR1 is MDHEN and CDR2 SYDVKM. The ends lost 4 bases at V and 6 bases at J; junction bases unmatched: 3. CDR3 DNA: TGTGCCAGCAGTTCCGGGACAGGGGCTCAGCCCCAGCATTTT. This encodes CASSSGTGAQPQHF.

This clonotype was seen repeatedly, ten times or more. The chain combines TRBV11-2 with TRBJ2-5, with 9 bases lining up with TRBD2. Germline values: CDR1 SGHAT, CDR2 FQNNGV. Trimming took 1 base from V and 4 from J; bases not matched to a gene: 16. The CDR3 has 19 amino acids. CDR3 nucleotide sequence: TGTGCCAGCAGCTTAGTCCTTAGCGGGAGTGTAGAGTCGCGAGAGACCCAGTACTTC. Its protein product is CASSLVLSGSVESRETQYF. Full variable domain (outside the CDR3, taken from reference TRBV11-2 and TRBJ2-5): EAGVAQSPRYKIIEKRQSVAFWCNPISGHATLYWYQQILGQGPKLLIQFQNNGVVDDSQLPKDRFSAERLKGVDSTLKIQPAKLEDSAVYLCASSLVLSGSVESRETQYFGPGTRLLVL.

Ten or more counts support this clonotype. The chain joins TRBV10-3 to TRBJ1-5; D unclear. The CDR3 contains 14 residues. Germline V gene sequence: CDR1 ENHRY, CDR2 SYGVKD. Trimming left V 0 bases short and J 7 bases short, with 10 bases between. This CDR3 is CAISESSPLQPQHF. The CDR3 DNA reads as TGTGCCATCAGTGAGTCATCCCCTTTGCAGCCCCAGCATTTT.

In this sample, this clonotype turned up many times. The V call is TRBV4-3, the J call TRBJ2-7, with D possibly being TRBD2 (7 bases). Germline CDR1 and CDR2: LGHNA and YSLEER. The CDR3 sequence is 14 residues long. Trimming removed 3 bases at V and 5 bases at J, with 14 bases between. The CDR3 protein is CASSQTQGRDEQYF. The CDR3 DNA follows: TGCGCCAGCAGCCAGACTCAGGGGAGGGACGAGCAGTACTTC.

This clonotype was counted many times. The chain combines TRBV28 with TRBJ1-1, with D unresolved. The CDR3 has 15 residues. V lost 6 bases and J lost 4, with 18 bases in between. Germline V gene data show CDR1 as MDHEN and CDR2 as SYDVKM. The CDR3: CASSMAGSYLTEAFF. CDR3 bases: TGTGCCAGCAGCATGGCGGGCAGTTACCTCACTGAAGCTTTCTTT.

For this clonotype: The CDR3 carries no conserved terminal phenylalanine or tryptophan, so it likely arises from a read error. This chain joins TRBV7-2 and TRBJ2-3; 7 positions agree with TRBD1. There are 15 residues in the CDR3. Germline V gene data show CDR1 as SGHTA and CDR2 as FQGNSA. The J segment lost 1 base and the V segment lost 0 bases, leaving 1 base of the junction unmatched. The CDR3, as DNA: TGTGCCAGCAGCTTAGCGCAGGGGGGCACAGATACGCAGTATTTG. Translation: CASSLAQGGTDTQYL.

This clonotype was recorded at least ten times. CDR3 DNA: TGTGCCAGCAGCCAGGACACGGCAGGGACTAATGAAAAACTGTTTTTT. It codes for CASSQDTAGTNEKLFF. The V gene is TRBV4-2, the J gene TRBJ1-4, with D perhaps TRBD1 (5 bases). This CDR3 comprises 16 residues. The V gene lost 3 bases and the J gene lost 2 bases, with 13 bases spanning the gap. The V gene's germline CDR1 is LGHNA and CDR2 YNFKEQ.

The chain joins TRBV20-1 to TRBJ2-1, with a tentative D call TRBD2 (5 bases). Trimming left V 6 bases short and J 9 bases short, with 18 bases between. Germline values: CDR1 DFQATT, CDR2 SNEGSKA (reference sequence). This CDR3 has 13 amino acids. CDR3 loop: CSATGLVGVEQFF. CDR3 nucleotide sequence: TGCAGTGCAACCGGACTTGTTGGGGTTGAGCAGTTCTTC.

In its sample, this clonotype was seen many times. The chain links TRBV27 to TRBJ1-4, with D tentatively TRBD1 (6 bases). Trimming left V 6 bases short and J 3 bases short, with 8 bases between. Germline CDR1 is MNHEY and CDR2 is SMNVEV (reference sequence). This CDR3 region has 13 residues. The CDR3 DNA sequence: TGTGCCAGCAGCAGGGGACCTAATGAAAAACTGTTTTTT. This sequence encodes CASSRGPNEKLFF.

The chain employs TRBV28 and TRBJ1-1, with a weak D call TRBD1 (5 bases). The CDR3 contains 16 residues. The germline V and J ends were trimmed by 2 bases and 6 bases, with 19 bases remaining between them. Germline lookup yields CDR1 MDHEN and CDR2 SYDVKM. In DNA, the CDR3 is TGTGCCAGCAGTTTAGGGGACCAAAGGAGGCGAGCTGAAGCTTTCTTT. Translating gives CASSLGDQRRRAEAFF.

The chain carries TRBV9 and TRBJ1-2, with D perhaps matching TRBD1 (5 bases). The length of the CDR3 is 13 residues. Per the germline V gene, CDR1 is SGDLS and CDR2 is YYNGEE. Trimming cost V 0 bases and J 4 bases, with 7 bases left between them. The CDR3 protein is CASSVGGIYGYTF. CDR3 coding DNA: TGTGCCAGCAGCGTAGGGGGGATCTATGGCTACACCTTC.

The sample holds one count of this clonotype. The chain links TRBV7-6 to TRBJ2-3; no clear D. The CDR3 length is 16 residues. Germline CDR1 and CDR2: SGHVS and FNYEAQ. V was cut by 5 bases and J by 0 bases, with 15 bases left in between. CDR3 protein: CASSRKGLPSTDTQYF. In nucleotides, the CDR3 is TGTGCCAGCAGCCGAAAAGGGTTACCAAGCACAGATACGCAGTATTTT.

This clonotype was recorded many times. The chain links TRBV5-1 to TRBJ2-7; 7 nucleotides line up with TRBD1. CDR1 and CDR2 from the germline V gene are SGHRS and YFSETQ. The CDR3 sequence is 15 residues long. The V segment lost 4 bases and the J segment 3 bases; nucleotides outside the gene matches: 10. The CDR3 spells CASSPDLSGGYEQYF. The CDR3 DNA reads TGCGCCAGCAGCCCAGATCTCTCAGGGGGCTACGAGCAGTACTTC.

This clonotype came up many times. V gene TRBV7-9 combines with J gene TRBJ2-3; perhaps TRBD1 as D (7 bases). This CDR3 region has 20 residues. The V end lost 5 bases, the J end lost 4 bases, and 31 bases lay between the germline ends. Germline values: CDR1 SEHNR, CDR2 FQNEAQ (reference sequence). CDR3 protein: CASSRLGRGGTAAASDTQYF. CDR3 nucleotide sequence: TGTGCCAGCAGCAGATTAGGGAGAGGAGGGACAGCCGCGGCCTCAGATACGCAGTATTTT.

This clonotype has just a few counts. The CDR3 DNA is TGTGCCAGCAGGAGAGGACAGGGGGCATTTCTCTATGGCTACACCTTC. Amino acids: CASRRGQGAFLYGYTF. The chain combines TRBV2 with TRBJ1-2, with 11 positions matching TRBD1. The CDR3 totals 16 residues. V was pared by 6 bases and J by 4 bases, with 10 bases of the junction left unmatched. Germline CDR1 is SNHLY and CDR2 is FYNNEI.

In this sample, this clonotype turned up many times. J is TRBJ1-1 and V is TRBV24-1; D call uncertain. Germline lookup yields CDR1 KGHDR and CDR2 SFDVKD. With 6 bases removed from V and 1 base from J, the gap between germline ends came to 11 bases. This CDR3 region has 14 residues. The CDR3 protein is CATSISGPNTEAFF. The DNA of the CDR3 is TGTGCCACCAGTATTTCCGGGCCGAACACTGAAGCTTTCTTT.

This clonotype was counted ten times or more. V and J are TRBV5-1 and TRBJ2-2; D perhaps matches TRBD1 (5 bases). V was trimmed by 4 bases and J by 9 bases, leaving 19 bases between them. The CDR3 contains 15 residues. Germline assignment: CDR1 SGHRS and CDR2 YFSETQ. The CDR3 nucleotides read TGCGCCAGCAGCCAATCAACAGGTCCCCCCAGGGAGCTGTTTTTT. Protein: CASSQSTGPPRELFF.

This clonotype was counted ten times or more. V and J are TRBV7-2 and TRBJ2-2, with 8 bases identical to TRBD2. V shed 5 bases, J shed 5 bases, and the junction held 7 bases outside the gene matches. Looked up from germline, CDR1 is SGHTA and CDR2 is FQGNSA. There are 15 residues in the CDR3. The CDR3 region has the DNA TGTGCCAGCAGCAGATCGGGAGGGCGGACCGGGGAGCTGTTTTTT. Translating it yields CASSRSGGRTGELFF. Full variable domain (remainder filled in from reference TRBV7-2 and TRBJ2-2): GAGVSQSPSNKVTEKGKDVELRCDPISGHTALYWYRQSLGQGLEFLIYFQGNSAPDKSGLPSDRFSAERTGGSVSTLTIQRTQQEDSAVYLCASSRSGGRTGELFFGEGSRLTVL.

In its sample, this clonotype was seen many times. The J gene is TRBJ2-3, the V gene TRBV9; 8 bases are shared with TRBD2. V shed 0 bases, J shed 5 bases, and the junction held 8 bases outside the gene matches. The germline V gene has CDR1 SGDLS and CDR2 YYNGEE. The CDR3 consists of 16 residues. The CDR3 spells CASSVVIGGAVDTQYF. CDR3 nucleotide sequence: TGTGCCAGCAGCGTAGTTATCGGGGGGGCCGTAGATACGCAGTATTTT.

The V and J genes are TRBV12-3 or TRBV12-4 and TRBJ1-5; a possible D gene is TRBD1 (6 bases). The V end was cut by 3 bases, the J end by 5 bases, with 17 bases between. This CDR3 contains 16 residues. The CDR3 is CASSFRGPEVDQPQHF. CDR3 coding DNA: TGTGCCAGCAGTTTCAGGGGCCCGGAGGTCGATCAGCCCCAGCATTTT.

Only a few counts were recorded for this clonotype. The V gene is TRBV6-2 or TRBV6-3, the J gene TRBJ2-1; TRBD2 aligns across 7 bases. The J segment lost 7 bases and the V segment lost 7 bases, leaving 10 bases of the junction unmatched. The CDR3 consists of 14 residues. The germline CDR1 and CDR2 sequences are MNHEY and SVGEGT. The CDR3 nucleotides are TGTGCCAGCAAGGGTATCGGGGGGAGAAATGAGCAGTTCTTC. Its protein is CASKGIGGRNEQFF.

This chain joins TRBV5-1 and TRBJ2-5; D ambiguous. V was pared by 0 bases and J by 3 bases, with 6 bases between. The germline gives CDR1 SGHRS, CDR2 YFSETQ. The length of the CDR3 is 13 residues. For the CDR3, the DNA is TGCGCCAGCAGCTTGGCGTGGAAAGAGACCCAGTACTTC. It yields the protein CASSLAWKETQYF.

This clonotype appeared many times. The rearrangement joins TRBV7-2 to TRBJ2-1; D possibly uses TRBD1 or TRBD2 (5 bases each). The germline V gene encodes CDR1 SGHTA and CDR2 FQGNSA. V gave up 5 bases and J gave up 6 bases, with 11 bases separating them. The CDR3 sequence is 13 residues long. Written as DNA, the CDR3 is TGTGCCAGCAGCACGGGACCGGGCAATGAGCAGTTCTTC. It specifies CASSTGPGNEQFF.